This TCR beta chain was recorded in a study of T cell repertoires in cytomegalovirus infection. About the research overall: Indicated by public TCR beta signatures were CMV infection and matching HLA type.

The CDR3 has 16 amino acids. The germline V gene encodes CDR1 MDHEN and CDR2 SYDVKM. Trimming left V 6 bases short and J 7 bases short, with 24 bases between. The study's findings and limits: Dominant in the ex vivo response were TCR beta clonotypes restricted by HLA-C and specific for CMV.

About this clonotype: Its antigen remains unidentified.

In TCRdb, the reads were re-called with MiXCR into one record per CDR3 protein. The table shows around 360,000 distinct CDR3 sequences, with just under 35% occurring only once. The TCR originated in a human donor in good health (CMV status not recorded). Some clones in this sample may be carry-over from other donors' samples. The rearrangement joins TRBV28 to TRBJ1-1; D might be TRBD1 (6 bases). The specimen was cultured PBMCs, collected from culture after CMV antigen stimulation. The DNA for the CDR3 is TGTGCCAGCAGCCCGAACCGCAGGGGCTCGGGGGATGAAGCTTTCTTT. Its protein product is CASSPNRRGSGDEAFF.